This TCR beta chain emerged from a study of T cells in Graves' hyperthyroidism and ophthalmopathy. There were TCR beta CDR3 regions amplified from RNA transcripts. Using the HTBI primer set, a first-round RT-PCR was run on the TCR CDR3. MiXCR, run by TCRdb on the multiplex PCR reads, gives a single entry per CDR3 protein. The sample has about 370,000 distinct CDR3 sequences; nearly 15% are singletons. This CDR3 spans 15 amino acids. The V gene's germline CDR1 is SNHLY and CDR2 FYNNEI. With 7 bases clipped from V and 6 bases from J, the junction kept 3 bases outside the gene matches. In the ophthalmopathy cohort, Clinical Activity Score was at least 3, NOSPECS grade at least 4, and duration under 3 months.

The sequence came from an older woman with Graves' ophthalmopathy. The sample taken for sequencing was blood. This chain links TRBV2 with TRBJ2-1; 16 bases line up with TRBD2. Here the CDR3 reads CASMGLAGGTNEQFF. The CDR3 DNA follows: TGTGCCAGCATGGGACTAGCGGGAGGGACCAATGAGCAGTTCTTC.